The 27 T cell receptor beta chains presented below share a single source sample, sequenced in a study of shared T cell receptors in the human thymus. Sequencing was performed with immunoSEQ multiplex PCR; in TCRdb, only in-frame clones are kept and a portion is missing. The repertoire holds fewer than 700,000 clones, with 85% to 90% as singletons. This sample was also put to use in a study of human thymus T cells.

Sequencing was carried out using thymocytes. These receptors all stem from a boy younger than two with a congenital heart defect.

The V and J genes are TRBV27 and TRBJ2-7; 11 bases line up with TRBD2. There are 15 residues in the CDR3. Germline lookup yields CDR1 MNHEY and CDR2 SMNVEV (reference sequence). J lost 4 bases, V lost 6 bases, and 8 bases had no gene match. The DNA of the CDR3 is TGTGCCAGCAGATCATTAGCGGGAGGGCCATACGAGCAGTACTTC. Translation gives CASRSLAGGPYEQYF.

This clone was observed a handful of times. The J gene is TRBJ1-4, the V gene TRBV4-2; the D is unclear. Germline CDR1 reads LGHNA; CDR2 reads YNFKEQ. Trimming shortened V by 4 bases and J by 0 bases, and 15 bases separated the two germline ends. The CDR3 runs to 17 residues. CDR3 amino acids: CASSPHPYIPTNEKLFF. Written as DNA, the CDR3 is TGTGCCAGCAGCCCCCATCCTTACATTCCAACTAATGAAAAACTGTTTTTT.

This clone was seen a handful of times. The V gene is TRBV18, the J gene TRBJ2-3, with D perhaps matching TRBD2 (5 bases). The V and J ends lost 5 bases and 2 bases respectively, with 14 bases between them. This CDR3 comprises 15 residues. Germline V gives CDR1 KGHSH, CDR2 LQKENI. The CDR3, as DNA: TGTGCCAGCTCATGTTCGGGGAGCCCCACAGATACGCAGTATTTT. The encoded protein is CASSCSGSPTDTQYF.

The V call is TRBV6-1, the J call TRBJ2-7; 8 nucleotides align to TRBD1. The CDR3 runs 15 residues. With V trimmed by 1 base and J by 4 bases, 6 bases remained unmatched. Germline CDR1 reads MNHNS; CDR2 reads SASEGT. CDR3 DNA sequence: TGTGCCAGCAGTGAAGGGACAGGGTTTAGATACGAGCAGTACTTC. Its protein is CASSEGTGFRYEQYF.

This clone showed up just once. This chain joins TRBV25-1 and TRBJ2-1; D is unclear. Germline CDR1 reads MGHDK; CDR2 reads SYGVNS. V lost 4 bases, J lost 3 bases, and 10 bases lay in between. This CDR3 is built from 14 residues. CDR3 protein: CASSAPPGYNEQFF. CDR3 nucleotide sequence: TGTGCCAGCAGTGCTCCCCCAGGCTACAATGAGCAGTTCTTC.

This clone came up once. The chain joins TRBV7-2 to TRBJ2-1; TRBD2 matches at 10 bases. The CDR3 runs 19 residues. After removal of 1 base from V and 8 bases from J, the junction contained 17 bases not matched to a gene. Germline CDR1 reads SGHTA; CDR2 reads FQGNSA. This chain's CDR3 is CASSLVEREGSYLGHEQFF. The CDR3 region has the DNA TGTGCCAGCAGCTTAGTAGAGCGGGAGGGATCTTACTTGGGTCATGAGCAGTTCTTC.

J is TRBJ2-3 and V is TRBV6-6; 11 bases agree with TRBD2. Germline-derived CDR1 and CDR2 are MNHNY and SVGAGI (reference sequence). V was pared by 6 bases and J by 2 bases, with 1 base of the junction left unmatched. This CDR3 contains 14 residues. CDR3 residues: CASRLAGVTDTQYF. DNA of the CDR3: TGTGCCAGCAGACTAGCGGGAGTCACAGATACGCAGTATTTT.

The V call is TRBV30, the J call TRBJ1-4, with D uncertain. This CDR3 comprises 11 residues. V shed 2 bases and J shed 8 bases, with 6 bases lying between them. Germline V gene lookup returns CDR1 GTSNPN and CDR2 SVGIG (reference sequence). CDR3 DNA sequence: TGTGCCTGGAGTAGCACGGAAAAACTGTTTTTT. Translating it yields CAWSSTEKLFF.

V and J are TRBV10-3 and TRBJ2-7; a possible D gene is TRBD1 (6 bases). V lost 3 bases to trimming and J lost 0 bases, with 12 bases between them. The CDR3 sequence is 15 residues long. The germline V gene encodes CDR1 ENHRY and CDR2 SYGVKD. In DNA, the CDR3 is TGTGCCATCAGTGACGGGACACCTCTCTCCTACGAGCAGTACTTC. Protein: CAISDGTPLSYEQYF.

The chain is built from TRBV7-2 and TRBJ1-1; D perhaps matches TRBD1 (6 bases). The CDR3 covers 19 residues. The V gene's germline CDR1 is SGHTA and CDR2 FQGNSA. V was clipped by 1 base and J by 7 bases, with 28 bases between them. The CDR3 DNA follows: TGTGCCAGCAGCTTAGAGCAGGGGTGGGTCGAGCTGGCCGGACTTGAAGCTTTCTTT. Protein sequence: CASSLEQGWVELAGLEAFF.

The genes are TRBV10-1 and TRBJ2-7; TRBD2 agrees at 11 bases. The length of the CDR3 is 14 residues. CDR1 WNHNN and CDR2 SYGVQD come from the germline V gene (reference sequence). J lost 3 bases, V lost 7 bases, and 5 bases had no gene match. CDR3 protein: CASNRLAGNYEQYF. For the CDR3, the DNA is TGCGCCAGCAATAGACTAGCGGGGAACTACGAGCAGTACTTC.

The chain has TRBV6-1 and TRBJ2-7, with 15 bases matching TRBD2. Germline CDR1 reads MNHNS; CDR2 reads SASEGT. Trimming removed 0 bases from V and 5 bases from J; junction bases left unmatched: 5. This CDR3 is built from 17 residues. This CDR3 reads CASSEARTSGRAHEQYF. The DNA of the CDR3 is TGTGCCAGCAGTGAAGCCCGGACTAGCGGGAGGGCCCACGAGCAGTACTTC.

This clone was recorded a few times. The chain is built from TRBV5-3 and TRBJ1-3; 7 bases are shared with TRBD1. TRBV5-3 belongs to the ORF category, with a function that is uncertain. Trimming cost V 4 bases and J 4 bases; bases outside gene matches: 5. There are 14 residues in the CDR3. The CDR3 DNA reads TGTGCCAGAAGCCACGGGACAGCGGGAAACACCATATATTTT. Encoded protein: CARSHGTAGNTIYF.

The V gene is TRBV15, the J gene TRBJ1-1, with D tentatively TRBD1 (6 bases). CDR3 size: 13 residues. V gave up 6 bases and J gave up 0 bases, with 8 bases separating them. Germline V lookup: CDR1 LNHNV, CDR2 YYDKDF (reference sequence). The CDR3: CATRDSLNTEAFF. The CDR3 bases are TGTGCCACCAGGGACAGCCTGAACACTGAAGCTTTCTTT.

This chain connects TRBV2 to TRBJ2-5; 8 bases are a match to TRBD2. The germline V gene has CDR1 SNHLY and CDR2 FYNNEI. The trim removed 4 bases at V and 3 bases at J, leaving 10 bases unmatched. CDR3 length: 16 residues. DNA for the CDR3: TGTGCCAGCAGTGCCTGGCCAGCGGGAGCGGAAGAGACCCAGTACTTC. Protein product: CASSAWPAGAEETQYF.

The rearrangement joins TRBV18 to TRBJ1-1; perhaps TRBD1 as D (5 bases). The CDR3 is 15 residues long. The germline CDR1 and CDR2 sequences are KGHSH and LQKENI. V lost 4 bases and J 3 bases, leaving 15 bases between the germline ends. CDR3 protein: CASSRVAQEYTEAFF. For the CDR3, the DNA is TGTGCCAGCTCACGGGTAGCACAGGAGTACACTGAAGCTTTCTTT. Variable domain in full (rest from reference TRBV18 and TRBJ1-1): NAGVMQNPRHLVRRRGQEARLRCSPMKGHSHVYWYRQLPEEGLKFMVYLQKENIIDESGMPKERFSAEFPKEGPSILRIQQVVRGDSAAYFCASSRVAQEYTEAFFGQGTRLTVV.

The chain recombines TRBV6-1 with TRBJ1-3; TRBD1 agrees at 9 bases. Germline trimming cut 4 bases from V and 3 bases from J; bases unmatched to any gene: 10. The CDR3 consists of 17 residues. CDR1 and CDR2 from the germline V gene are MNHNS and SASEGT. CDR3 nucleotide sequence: TGTGCCAGCAGTGCGGGGACAGGGAATATCAATGGAAACACCATATATTTT. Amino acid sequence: CASSAGTGNINGNTIYF.

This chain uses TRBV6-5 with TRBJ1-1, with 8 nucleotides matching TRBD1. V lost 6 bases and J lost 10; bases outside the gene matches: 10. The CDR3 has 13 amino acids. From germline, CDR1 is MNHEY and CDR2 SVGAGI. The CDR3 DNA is TGTGCCAGCAGCCTACCCTCGACAGGGGTAGCTTTCTTT. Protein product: CASSLPSTGVAFF.

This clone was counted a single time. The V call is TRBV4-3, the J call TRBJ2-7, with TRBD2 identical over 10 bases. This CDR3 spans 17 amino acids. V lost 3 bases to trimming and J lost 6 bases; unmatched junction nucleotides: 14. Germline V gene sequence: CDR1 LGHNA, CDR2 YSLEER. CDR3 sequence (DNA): TGCGCCAGCAGCCACCGACTAGCGGGTAATGTATCGAGCGAGCAGTACTTC. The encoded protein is CASSHRLAGNVSSEQYF.

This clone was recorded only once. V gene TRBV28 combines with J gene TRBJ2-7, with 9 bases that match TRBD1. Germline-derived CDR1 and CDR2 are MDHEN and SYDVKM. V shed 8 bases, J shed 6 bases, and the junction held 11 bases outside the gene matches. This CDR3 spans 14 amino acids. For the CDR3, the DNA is TGTGCCAGCGGTATCCGGGACAGGGTCTCCGAGCAGTACTTC. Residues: CASGIRDRVSEQYF.

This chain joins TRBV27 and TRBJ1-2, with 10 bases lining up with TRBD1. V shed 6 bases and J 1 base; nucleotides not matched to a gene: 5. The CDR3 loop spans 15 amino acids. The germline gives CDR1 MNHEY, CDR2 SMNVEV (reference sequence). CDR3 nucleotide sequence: TGTGCCAGCAGGGGGGGGACAGGGGATAACTATGGCTACACCTTC. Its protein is CASRGGTGDNYGYTF.

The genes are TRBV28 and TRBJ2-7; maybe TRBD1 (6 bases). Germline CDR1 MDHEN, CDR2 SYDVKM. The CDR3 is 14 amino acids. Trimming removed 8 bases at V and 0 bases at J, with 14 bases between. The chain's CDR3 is CASPSTGSSYEQYF. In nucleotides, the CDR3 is TGTGCCAGCCCTAGTACAGGGAGCTCCTACGAGCAGTACTTC.

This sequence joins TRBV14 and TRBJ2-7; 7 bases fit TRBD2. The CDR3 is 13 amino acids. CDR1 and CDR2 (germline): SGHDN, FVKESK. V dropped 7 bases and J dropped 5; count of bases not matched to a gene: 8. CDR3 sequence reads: CASMGLADDEQYF. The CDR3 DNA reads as TGTGCCAGCATGGGGCTAGCGGACGACGAGCAGTACTTC.

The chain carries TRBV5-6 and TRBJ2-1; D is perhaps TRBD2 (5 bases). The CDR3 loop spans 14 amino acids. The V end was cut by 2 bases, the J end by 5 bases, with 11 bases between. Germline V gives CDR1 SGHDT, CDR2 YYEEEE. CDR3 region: CASSFYGIHNEQFF. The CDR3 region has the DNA TGTGCCAGCAGCTTCTACGGGATCCACAATGAGCAGTTCTTC.

The CDR3 DNA sequence: TGTGCCAGCAGTGAAGACAGGGATAAAGGCTACACCTTC. It is translated as CASSEDRDKGYTF. The V and J genes are TRBV2 and TRBJ1-2; D perhaps matches TRBD1 (6 bases). Germline CDR1 is SNHLY and CDR2 is FYNNEI. V was cut by 1 base and J by 8 bases, with 11 bases left in between. CDR3 size: 13 residues.

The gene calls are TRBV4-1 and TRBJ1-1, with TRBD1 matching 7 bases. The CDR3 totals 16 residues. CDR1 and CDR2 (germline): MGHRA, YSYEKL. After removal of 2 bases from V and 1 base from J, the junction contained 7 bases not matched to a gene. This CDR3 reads CASSQYPQGGNTEAFF. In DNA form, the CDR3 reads TGCGCCAGCAGCCAATACCCCCAGGGGGGGAACACTGAAGCTTTCTTT.

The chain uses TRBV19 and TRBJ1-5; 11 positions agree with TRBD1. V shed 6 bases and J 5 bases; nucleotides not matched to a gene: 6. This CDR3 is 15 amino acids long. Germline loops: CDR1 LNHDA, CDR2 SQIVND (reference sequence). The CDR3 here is CASSRTGGYDQPQHF. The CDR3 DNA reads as TGTGCCAGTAGCCGGACAGGGGGCTACGATCAGCCCCAGCATTTT.